This TCR beta chain was identified in a study of cytomegalovirus exposure and HLA in healthy donors. Study-wide background: Drawn from HLA-typed donors, 80 million to 95 million unique TCRs were held in an early data release.

This PCR relied on a set of 60 Vbeta primers and 13 Jbeta primers. Only in-frame clones appear in the TCRdb table, and some are missing; sequencing was by immunoSEQ multiplex PCR. The sample records about 140,000 clones, around 83% being singletons. In germline, CDR1 is SGDLS, CDR2 YYNGEE. This CDR3 contains 18 residues. The V segment lost 0 bases and the J segment 4 bases; nucleotides outside the gene matches: 9. The material sequenced was PBMCs. This sequence joins TRBV9 and TRBJ2-3, with 12 bases fitting TRBD2. The receptor was isolated from a male donor in good health and CMV-seropositive. CDR3 in DNA: TGTGCCAGCAGCGTAGAATCTAGCGGGGGGGCCTCGGCAGATACGCAGTATTTT. Translation gives CASSVESSGGASADTQYF.